One sample yielded the 5 T cell receptor beta chains listed below, sequenced in a study of shared clonotypes between healthy human individuals. Measured with immunoSEQ multiplex PCR; TCRdb has only the in-frame clones, and not every one. This table holds under 1,900,000 clones, approximately 98.5% found once. The sequencing sample was made of naive CD4+ T cells sorted from blood. The sample's subset: CD45RA+ positively selected. The receptor set was obtained from a man between 25 and 39 years old in good health.

This chain connects TRBV2 to TRBJ2-7; tentatively, D is TRBD1 or TRBD2 (6 bases each). The CDR3 spans 14 residues. Germline CDR1 is SNHLY and CDR2 is FYNNEI. V lost 3 bases and J lost 2, with 11 bases in between. In nucleotides, the CDR3 is TGTGCCAGCAGTGACGAGGGGGGCCCCTACGAGCAGTACTTC. Protein: CASSDEGGPYEQYF. Drawing the rest from reference TRBV2 and TRBJ2-7, the complete variable domain is EPEVTQTPSHQVTQMGQEVILRCVPISNHLYFYWYRQILGQKVEFLVSFYNNEISEKSEIFDDQFSVERPDGSNFTLKIRSTKLEDSAMYFCASSDEGGPYEQYFGPGTRLTVT.

This chain joins TRBV9 and TRBJ1-2; the D gene is possibly TRBD1 (5 bases). Germline CDR1 and CDR2: SGDLS and YYNGEE. Trimming cost V 3 bases and J 0 bases, with 15 bases left between them. The CDR3 totals 16 residues. The CDR3 protein is CASSATGQEANYGYTF. The CDR3, as DNA: TGTGCCAGCAGCGCCACGGGGCAGGAGGCTAACTATGGCTACACCTTC.

This clone was detected once. The chain combines TRBV29-1 with TRBJ2-2, with TRBD2 as a possible D gene (5 bases). The CDR3 has 13 amino acids. Germline CDR1 SQVTM, CDR2 ANQGSEA. The germline V and J ends were trimmed by 8 bases and 6 bases, with 16 bases remaining between them. The CDR3 sequence: CSIEGSWAGELFF. The CDR3 DNA reads TGCAGCATAGAGGGTTCATGGGCCGGGGAGCTGTTTTTT.

The V and J genes are TRBV19 and TRBJ1-4, with D unclear. This CDR3 is built from 12 residues. V lost 6 bases and J 7 bases, leaving 9 bases between the germline ends. In germline, CDR1 is LNHDA, CDR2 SQIVND (reference sequence). This CDR3 is CASRIRGEKLFF. CDR3 DNA sequence: TGTGCCAGTAGAATCAGAGGTGAAAAACTGTTTTTT.

V gene TRBV28 combines with J gene TRBJ2-1; D is perhaps TRBD1 or TRBD2 (6 bases each). The germline gives CDR1 MDHEN, CDR2 SYDVKM. V lost 3 bases and J lost 7, with 13 bases in between. This CDR3 comprises 14 residues. CDR3 sequence reads: CASSLPRGGNEQFF. Written as DNA, the CDR3 is TGTGCCAGCAGTTTGCCCAGGGGAGGTAATGAGCAGTTCTTC.